The present TCR beta chain was sequenced within a study of blood T cell repertoires in COVID-19. Study overall: The United States, Italy and Spain supplied acute and convalescent COVID-19 samples. Sample material is recorded as cDNA or gDNA derived from T cells, B-cell-depleted T cells, or PBMCs.

Authors' methods: Amplified reference gene primers provided the basis for estimating nucleated cell counts. Only in-frame clones appear in the TCRdb table, and some are missing; sequencing was by immunoSEQ multiplex PCR. V and J calls and clone size are as listed in that table; D and trimming were resolved from the DNA. In the table there are some 140,000 clones, around 80% of which are singletons. This receptor was taken from a man aged 60-69 years with acute or convalescent COVID-19. Sequencing input: peripheral blood.

The CDR3 region is CASSPGQSTNEKLFF. CDR3 in DNA: TGCGCCAGCAGCCCCGGACAGTCAACTAATGAAAAACTGTTTTTT. The V call is TRBV5-1, the J call TRBJ1-4; maybe TRBD1 (6 bases). The V end lost 4 bases, the J end lost 0 bases, and 10 bases lay between the germline ends. Germline V gene sequence: CDR1 SGHRS, CDR2 YFSETQ. CDR3 length equals 15 residues.